Presented here are 20 T cell receptor beta chains from one specimen sequenced in a study of blood T cell repertoires in COVID-19. The protocol was immunoSEQ multiplex PCR, while the TCRdb copy is restricted to in-frame clones and leaves out a portion. Of 120,000 or so clones listed, more than 70% were seen once; the top ten hold about 1.6%. The sequenced sample was peripheral blood. These receptors all come from a human donor in a cohort sampled during active COVID-19.

The genes are TRBV7-2 and TRBJ1-4; a weak D match, TRBD1 (5 bases). The V end lost 7 bases, the J end lost 5 bases, and 14 bases lay between the germline ends. Germline V CDR1 and CDR2: SGHTA, FQGNSA. The CDR3 length is 14 residues. This CDR3 reads CASNEGARNEKLFF. As DNA, the CDR3 is TGTGCCAGCAACGAAGGGGCTAGGAATGAAAAACTGTTTTTT.

The CDR3 reads CASRRGGIILGQETQYF. For the CDR3, the DNA is TGTGCCAGCAGACGAGGGGGGATTATTTTGGGACAAGAGACCCAGTACTTC. The chain has TRBV6-6 and TRBJ2-5; the D call may be TRBD1 or TRBD2 (6 bases each). Trimming took 6 bases from V and 2 from J, leaving 22 bases between them. The V gene's germline CDR1 is MNHNY and CDR2 SVGAGI (reference sequence). The CDR3 extends over 17 amino acids.

This chain joins TRBV2 and TRBJ1-1; D is perhaps TRBD1 (6 bases). Germline CDR1 reads SNHLY; CDR2 reads FYNNEI. V lost 8 bases, J lost 1 base, and 11 bases lay in between. The CDR3 consists of 13 residues. The chain's CDR3 is CASRTDSNTEAFF. The DNA for the CDR3 is TGTGCCAGCCGGACAGACTCGAACACTGAAGCTTTCTTT.

The rearrangement uses TRBV4-1 and TRBJ2-7; 8 nucleotides line up with TRBD1. J was trimmed by 3 bases and V by 7 bases; bases with no gene match: 8. Germline CDR1 reads MGHRA; CDR2 reads YSYEKL. The CDR3 spans 14 residues. The CDR3 bases are TGCGCCAGCACTCAAGGACAGGGAGACTACGAGCAGTACTTC. It is translated as CASTQGQGDYEQYF.

The chain couples TRBV11-2 to TRBJ1-6; the D gene is possibly TRBD1 (6 bases). The length of the CDR3 is 17 residues. Trimming left V 5 bases short and J 0 bases short, with 14 bases between. Germline V lookup: CDR1 SGHAT, CDR2 FQNNGV. The CDR3 DNA is TGTGCCAGCAGCCGCTCCGGGGGGCGCTCCTATAATTCACCCCTCCACTTT. Translation gives CASSRSGGRSYNSPLHF.

V and J are TRBV6-5 and TRBJ1-4; a possible D gene is TRBD1 (5 bases). CDR3 size: 14 residues. Per the germline V gene, CDR1 is MNHEY and CDR2 is SVGAGI. Trimming shortened V by 6 bases and J by 5 bases, and 13 bases separated the two germline ends. The CDR3 sequence is CASSFSRVNEKLFF. The CDR3 DNA follows: TGTGCCAGCAGCTTCTCCAGGGTGAATGAAAAACTGTTTTTT.

This chain connects TRBV15 to TRBJ2-7, with D perhaps matching TRBD2 (5 bases). Germline-derived CDR1 and CDR2 are LNHNV and YYDKDF (reference sequence). The CDR3 consists of 15 residues. V dropped 1 base and J dropped 7 bases, with 17 bases sitting between them. This CDR3 reads CATSRGGNLGEEQYF. The CDR3 DNA follows: TGTGCCACCAGCAGAGGGGGTAACCTCGGGGAGGAGCAGTACTTC.

The rearrangement uses TRBV19 and TRBJ1-5; 7 nucleotides align to TRBD1. The CDR3 sequence is 17 residues long. V was clipped by 3 bases and J by 5 bases; unmatched bases: 13. The V gene's germline CDR1 is LNHDA and CDR2 SQIVND (reference sequence). CDR3 DNA: TGTGCCAGTAGTATGAGACAGGGTGCGGTTAAGTATCAGCCCCAGCATTTT. Its translation is CASSMRQGAVKYQPQHF.

V gene TRBV28 combines with J gene TRBJ2-7, with D hard to call. Germline CDR1 is MDHEN and CDR2 is SYDVKM. The CDR3 spans 11 residues. V lost 3 bases and J lost 4, with 4 bases in between. CDR3 coding DNA: TGTGCCAGCAGTTTTCAATACGAGCAGTACTTC. It is translated as CASSFQYEQYF.

Comment on this clone: The same CDR3 arises from other DNA sequences in this sample as well. This chain joins TRBV3-1 (or the pseudogene TRBV3-2) and TRBJ2-7; 10 bases fit TRBD2. Germline V gene data show CDR1 as LGHDT and CDR2 as YNNKEL (reference sequence). The CDR3 sequence is 17 residues long. Trimming at V came to 4 bases and at J to 0 bases, leaving 9 bases not matched to a gene. The CDR3 DNA reads TGTGCCAGCAGCCCTAGGACTAGCGGTCCGAGCTCCTACGAGCAGTACTTC. Translated: CASSPRTSGPSSYEQYF.

This clone was counted many times. The CDR3 reads CASSPIGGDGYEQYF. The CDR3 nucleotides are TGTGCCAGCTCACCAATAGGAGGGGACGGCTACGAGCAGTACTTC. The gene calls are TRBV18 and TRBJ2-7; maybe TRBD2 (6 bases). Germline-derived CDR1 and CDR2 are KGHSH and LQKENI. Trimming left V 2 bases short and J 3 bases short, with 14 bases between. There are 15 residues in the CDR3. Full variable domain (missing parts from reference TRBV18 and TRBJ2-7): NAGVMQNPRHLVRRRGQEARLRCSPMKGHSHVYWYRQLPEEGLKFMVYLQKENIIDESGMPKERFSAEFPKEGPSILRIQQVVRGDSAAYFCASSPIGGDGYEQYFGPGTRLTVT.

The chain employs TRBV25-1 and TRBJ2-1; TRBD2 aligns across 11 bases. V shed 2 bases, J shed 6 bases, and the junction held 9 bases outside the gene matches. The germline V gene encodes CDR1 MGHDK and CDR2 SYGVNS. The length of the CDR3 is 17 residues. The CDR3 coding sequence is TGTGCCAGCAGTGAAGGGTTAGCGGGGGGGCCGGGCAATGAGCAGTTCTTC. This translates into CASSEGLAGGPGNEQFF.

This clone showed up just once. This rearrangement joins TRBV18 to TRBJ2-1, with a possible D match to TRBD1 (7 bases). The CDR3 sequence is 14 residues long. Between the trimmed V and J ends, which lost 5 bases and 5 bases, there was a span of 13 bases. Germline CDR1 reads KGHSH; CDR2 reads LQKENI. The CDR3 reads CASSGGTVHNEQFF. DNA for the CDR3: TGTGCCAGCTCAGGGGGGACAGTTCACAATGAGCAGTTCTTC.

The chain uses TRBV15 and TRBJ1-5; tentatively, D is TRBD1 (6 bases). The germline V gene has CDR1 LNHNV and CDR2 YYDKDF (reference sequence). Between the trimmed V and J ends, which lost 1 base and 7 bases, there was a span of 11 bases. The length of the CDR3 is 14 residues. The CDR3 sequence: CATSRVGAEQPQHF. CDR3 sequence (DNA): TGTGCCACCAGCAGAGTGGGGGCCGAGCAGCCCCAGCATTTT.

This rearrangement joins TRBV3-1 (or the pseudogene TRBV3-2) to TRBJ1-2, with D perhaps TRBD1 (6 bases). This CDR3 comprises 13 residues. V gave up 4 bases and J gave up 3 bases, with 9 bases separating them. Germline CDR1 and CDR2: LGHDT and YNNKEL (reference sequence). In nucleotides, the CDR3 is TGTGCCAGCAGCCTACAGGGAGACTATGGCTACACCTTC. It specifies CASSLQGDYGYTF.

The gene calls are TRBV4-2 and TRBJ2-1; TRBD2 might be the D (5 bases). Trimming stripped 6 bases from V and 0 bases from J, with 12 bases between. From germline, CDR1 is LGHNA and CDR2 YNFKEQ. This CDR3 spans 15 amino acids. CDR3 in DNA: TGTGCCAGCAGACCCTTCGGGAACTCCTACAATGAGCAGTTCTTC. This codes for CASRPFGNSYNEQFF.

The chain uses TRBV7-9 and TRBJ1-1, with unresolved D. This CDR3 has 11 amino acids. Germline loops: CDR1 SEHNR, CDR2 FQNEAQ (reference sequence). V lost 11 bases and J lost 4, with 11 bases in between. The CDR3 sequence: CAAFGGTEAFF. DNA of the CDR3: TGTGCCGCCTTCGGTGGCACTGAAGCTTTCTTT.

This clone was found once. The V gene is TRBV5-6, the J gene TRBJ1-2, with TRBD1 matching over 9 bases. Germline lookup yields CDR1 SGHDT and CDR2 YYEEEE. V trimming: 4 bases; J trimming: 4 bases; junction bases outside the gene matches: 5. The CDR3 is 14 amino acids. The chain's CDR3 is CASSKETGGYGYTF. CDR3 DNA: TGTGCCAGCAGCAAGGAGACAGGGGGCTATGGCTACACCTTC.

The chain is built from TRBV10-3 and TRBJ2-1, with 7 nucleotides matching TRBD1. There are 14 residues in the CDR3. J gave up 5 bases and V 4 bases, and 5 bases lay outside the gene matches. CDR1 ENHRY and CDR2 SYGVKD come from the germline V gene. The CDR3 loop reads CAISGTGANNEQFF. In DNA, the CDR3 is TGTGCCATCAGTGGGACAGGCGCGAACAATGAGCAGTTCTTC.

The chain recombines TRBV7-9 with TRBJ1-2, with 12 positions matching TRBD1. This CDR3 has 15 amino acids. Looked up from germline, CDR1 is SEHNR and CDR2 is FQNEAQ (reference sequence). V lost 0 bases, J lost 7 bases, and 3 bases stayed unmatched. CDR3 DNA sequence: TGTGCCAGCAGCTTAGCCGGGACAGGGGGCTCTGGCTACACCTTC. Its protein product is CASSLAGTGGSGYTF.